This TCR beta chain was identified during a study of beta chain features in type 1 diabetes. The study's findings and limits: VDJ junctions in type 1 diabetes patients carried more deletions and fewer insertions. Shorter TCRB CDR3s, moderately but significantly so, marked every one of the four CD4+ subsets in Type 1 diabetes patients. Cells carrying high TCR expression could end up over-represented when cDNA is sequenced. Here, the possible influence of HLA type (on TCRB rearrangement) remained unresolved.

The CDR3 is made up of 13 amino acids. V trimming: 3 bases; J trimming: 11 bases; junction bases outside the gene matches: 9. The V gene's germline CDR1 is LNHNV and CDR2 YYDKDF (reference sequence). With regard to this clone: Its cognate antigen is unknown.

The entirety of the isolated RNA underwent reverse transcription, so expressed TCRB transcripts were sequenced. Sequenced by immunoSEQ multiplex PCR; TCRdb stores in-frame clones only, minus some. The sample lists about 160,000 clones; just over 9% were seen once. This sequence originates from a young woman in good health. The chain links TRBV15 to TRBJ1-1; 7 bases agree with TRBD1. The specimen was central memory CD4+ T cells from blood. The CDR3 DNA sequence: TGTGCCACCAGCAGGGGGACAGCCTCCCCGGCTTTCTTT. It codes for CATSRGTASPAFF.